This TCR beta chain was identified during a study of T cells expressing NK-cell markers. The overall study: The TCR beta repertoires originated in sorted CD3+CD56+NKG2C+, CD3+CD56+NKG2C- and CD3+CD56-NKG2C+ T cells.

The CDR3 has 16 amino acids. Per the germline V gene, CDR1 is SGHTA and CDR2 is FQGNSA. On this clonotype: No antigen is known for it.

Findings and caveats of the study: The CD3+CD56-NKG2C+ fraction of a few donors was also led by these clonotypes. The study left the HCMV specificity of expanded NKG2C+ T cell clones unresolved.

Making the TCR beta cDNA relied on 5'RACE template switching with UMIs. TCRdb re-called the 5' RACE reads and catalogs CDR3 proteins one per entry, DNA excluded. The repertoire shows 400,000 to 500,000 distinct CDR3 sequences; the top ten hold 7.3%. Sequencing was performed on blood T cells: a sorted CD56 or NKG2C T cell subset, CD4+ or CD8+ T cells, or bulk PBMC T cells (not recorded which). This TCR was recovered from a woman between 18 and 70 years old in good health. This chain links TRBV7-2 with TRBJ2-2; TCRdb gives TRBD2 as the D gene, but with no DNA this cannot be confirmed. The CDR3 sequence: CASSFDRGGLTGELFF.